Below, 22 T cell receptor beta chains from the same sample are listed, as sequenced in a study of cytomegalovirus exposure and HLA in healthy donors. PCR involved 60 Vbeta and 13 Jbeta primers. Method: immunoSEQ multiplex PCR; TCRdb's copy keeps in-frame clones and lacks some. The sample lists around 140,000 clones; approximately 80% were seen once. The sample consisted of PBMCs. Receptors originate from a woman younger than 30 in good health and CMV-seronegative.

This clone was seen just once. The chain links TRBV5-8 to TRBJ1-1; tentatively, D is TRBD1 (5 bases). Between the trimmed V and J ends, which lost 2 bases and 0 bases, there was a span of 17 bases. The germline V gene has CDR1 SGHTS and CDR2 YDEGEE. The CDR3 covers 17 residues. CDR3 region: CASSFFSPQGLNTEAFF. The CDR3 region has the DNA TGTGCCAGCAGCTTTTTTTCCCCCCAGGGCCTGAACACTGAAGCTTTCTTT.

The CDR3, as DNA: TGCGCCAGCAGTCCAGTGGACAGGGGCACAGATACGCAGTATTTT. Its translation is CASSPVDRGTDTQYF. The chain is built from TRBV4-1 and TRBJ2-3, with 8 bases matching TRBD1. The trim removed 6 bases at V and 1 base at J, leaving 6 bases unmatched. The germline V gene encodes CDR1 MGHRA and CDR2 YSYEKL. The CDR3 sequence is 15 residues long.

This chain joins TRBV7-9 and TRBJ1-1, with D unclear. Trimming left V 3 bases short and J 0 bases short, with 8 bases between. CDR3 size: 14 residues. CDR1 and CDR2 (germline): SEHNR, FQNEAQ (reference sequence). The CDR3 DNA is TGTGCCAGCAGCTTCTCGGGAGTGAACACTGAAGCTTTCTTT. Its protein is CASSFSGVNTEAFF.

V gene TRBV5-4 combines with J gene TRBJ1-1, with 8 bases lining up with TRBD1. This CDR3 has 12 residues. Trimming removed 4 bases from V and 6 bases from J; junction bases left unmatched: 2. Germline loops: CDR1 SGHNT, CDR2 YYREEE (reference sequence). CDR3 nucleotides: TGTGCCAGCAGCCAGGGACAGGCTGAAGCTTTCTTT. Encoded protein: CASSQGQAEAFF.

The V and J genes are TRBV5-1 and TRBJ2-1; TRBD2 might be the D (6 bases). The CDR3 has 16 amino acids. Germline loops: CDR1 SGHRS, CDR2 YFSETQ. Trimming removed 4 bases from V and 7 bases from J, with 21 bases in between. The CDR3 region has the DNA TGCGCCAGCAGCCCGGACGGGGGAGTAGTAAAGAATGAGCAGTTCTTC. Residues: CASSPDGGVVKNEQFF.

The rearrangement uses TRBV2 and TRBJ2-7, with D perhaps TRBD1 (5 bases). Trimming removed 7 bases from V and 0 bases from J, with 16 bases in between. The CDR3 runs 15 residues. Germline-derived CDR1 and CDR2 are SNHLY and FYNNEI. The CDR3 bases are TGTGCCAGCACGCCCAATGGGGCGAGCTCCTACGAGCAGTACTTC. Amino acid sequence: CASTPNGASSYEQYF.

The chain is built from TRBV15 and TRBJ2-3, with TRBD2 matching 7 bases. Looked up from germline, CDR1 is LNHNV and CDR2 is YYDKDF (reference sequence). The length of the CDR3 is 17 residues. Germline trimming cut 0 bases from V and 0 bases from J; bases unmatched to any gene: 6. The CDR3: CATSRDRWEGSTDTQYF. The CDR3 bases are TGTGCCACCAGCAGAGACAGGTGGGAGGGTAGCACAGATACGCAGTATTTT.

The V and J genes are TRBV5-4 and TRBJ2-2; no clear D gene. This CDR3 spans 14 amino acids. The germline V and J ends were trimmed by 4 bases and 3 bases, with 10 bases remaining between them. Germline lookup yields CDR1 SGHNT and CDR2 YYREEE (reference sequence). The CDR3 sequence: CASSPRVDTGELFF. In nucleotides, the CDR3 is TGTGCCAGCAGCCCCCGAGTTGACACCGGGGAGCTGTTTTTT.

J is TRBJ1-3 and V is TRBV5-4, with 8 bases aligning to TRBD1. The CDR3 extends over 15 amino acids. Trimming cost V 4 bases and J 7 bases; bases outside gene matches: 10. Looked up from germline, CDR1 is SGHNT and CDR2 is YYREEE (reference sequence). The CDR3 coding sequence is TGTGCCAGCAGCACCGGGACAGGTCCTCGGAACACCATATATTTT. Translating gives CASSTGTGPRNTIYF.

The V call is TRBV7-7, the J call TRBJ2-5; the D gene is possibly TRBD2 (6 bases). CDR1 and CDR2 from the germline V gene are SSHAT and FNYEAQ (reference sequence). The CDR3 length is 15 residues. Between the trimmed V and J ends, which lost 5 bases and 2 bases, there was a span of 15 bases. CDR3 bases: TGTGCCAGCAGCCGTGAACTAGGGAGGCAAGAGACCCAGTACTTC. Its translation is CASSRELGRQETQYF.

The chain has TRBV5-1 and TRBJ2-3, with a tentative D call TRBD1 (6 bases). CDR3 length: 15 amino acids. The germline V and J ends were trimmed by 3 bases and 0 bases, with 11 bases remaining between them. Germline lookup yields CDR1 SGHRS and CDR2 YFSETQ. CDR3 in amino acids: CASSSTGSSTDTQYF. In nucleotides, the CDR3 is TGCGCCAGCAGCTCGACAGGCTCTAGCACAGATACGCAGTATTTT.

This chain links TRBV30 with TRBJ1-2; no clear D. This CDR3 has 12 amino acids. Trimming left V 0 bases short and J 8 bases short, with 10 bases between. Looked up from germline, CDR1 is GTSNPN and CDR2 is SVGIG (reference sequence). CDR3 sequence: CAWSVQPGGYTF. CDR3 nucleotide sequence: TGTGCCTGGAGTGTTCAACCGGGGGGCTACACCTTC. Using reference TRBV30 and TRBJ1-2 for the parts outside the CDR3, the full variable domain is SQTIHQWPATLVQPVGSPLSLECTVEGTSNPNLYWYRQAAGRGLQLLFYSVGIGQISSEVPQNLSASRPQDRQFILSSKKLLLSDSGFYLCAWSVQPGGYTFGSGTRLTVV.

The chain carries TRBV7-2 and TRBJ2-1, with 14 positions matching TRBD2. From germline, CDR1 is SGHTA and CDR2 FQGNSA. CDR3 size: 15 residues. The junction had 3 bases not matched to a gene; V was cut back by 5 bases and J by 6 bases. The CDR3 DNA is TGTGCCAGCAGCGAGGGACTAGCGGGAGTCAATGAGCAGTTCTTC. Translated: CASSEGLAGVNEQFF.

V and J are TRBV6-1 and TRBJ1-1, with unresolved D. Trimming removed 5 bases at V and 0 bases at J, with 10 bases between. There are 14 residues in the CDR3. Germline V gene lookup returns CDR1 MNHNS and CDR2 SASEGT. CDR3 amino acids: CASSKQPMNTEAFF. CDR3 nucleotides: TGTGCCAGCAGTAAACAGCCCATGAACACTGAAGCTTTCTTT.

The chain couples TRBV30 to TRBJ2-7; D unresolved. Germline loops: CDR1 GTSNPN, CDR2 SVGIG (reference sequence). CDR3 length: 13 amino acids. Trimming stripped 0 bases from V and 0 bases from J, with 6 bases between. This chain's CDR3 is CAWSVGFSYEQYF. CDR3 DNA sequence: TGTGCCTGGAGTGTTGGCTTCTCCTACGAGCAGTACTTC.

The V call is TRBV30, the J call TRBJ1-2, with TRBD1 matching over 8 bases. The CDR3 length is 13 residues. J lost 7 bases, V lost 3 bases, and 7 bases had no gene match. Germline V gene data show CDR1 as GTSNPN and CDR2 as SVGIG (reference sequence). The CDR3 loop is CAWSGQGAGGYTF. CDR3 DNA sequence: TGTGCCTGGAGCGGACAGGGCGCGGGTGGCTACACCTTC.

The table lists this clone with a count of one. This chain links TRBV4-2 with TRBJ1-5; D is unresolved. The CDR3 is 16 residues long. Trimming took 1 base from V and 0 from J, leaving 10 bases between them. The germline CDR1 and CDR2 sequences are LGHNA and YNFKEQ. The CDR3 is CASSQGDYLSNQPQHF. The CDR3 nucleotides are TGTGCCAGCAGCCAAGGAGACTACCTTAGCAATCAGCCCCAGCATTTT.

The gene calls are TRBV5-1 and TRBJ2-5; D is unclear. Deletions cut 5 bases from V and 1 base from J, with 12 bases between. CDR1 and CDR2 (germline): SGHRS, YFSETQ. The CDR3 sequence is 14 residues long. This CDR3 is CASREDGFQETQYF. In DNA form, the CDR3 reads TGCGCCAGCAGAGAGGATGGCTTCCAAGAGACCCAGTACTTC.

This clone has just one count. The rearrangement uses TRBV15 and TRBJ1-2; D uncertain. The CDR3 is 13 amino acids. Germline CDR1 reads LNHNV; CDR2 reads YYDKDF (reference sequence). V was trimmed by 5 bases and J by 0 bases, leaving 7 bases between them. In DNA, the CDR3 is TGTGCCACCAGCCTATCTACTAACTATGGCTACACCTTC. Protein sequence: CATSLSTNYGYTF.

This clone was counted only a few times. Germline and junction disagree at one end, which may indicate a read error. The J gene is TRBJ1-1, the V gene TRBV4-2; no clear D. The CDR3 contains 14 residues. Germline CDR1 and CDR2: LGHNA and YNFKEQ. The CDR3 spells CASSEDTRNTEAFF. For the CDR3, the DNA is TGTGCCAGCAGCGAAGACACAAGGAACACTGAAGCTTTCTTT.

The J gene is TRBJ2-7, the V gene TRBV15; D might be TRBD1 (6 bases). This CDR3 comprises 16 residues. V shed 0 bases and J shed 3 bases, with 15 bases lying between them. CDR1 and CDR2 from the germline V gene are LNHNV and YYDKDF (reference sequence). DNA of the CDR3: TGTGCCACCAGCAGAGATGGGGGCCGGAGCAACTACGAGCAGTACTTC. It is translated as CATSRDGGRSNYEQYF.

V and J are TRBV4-1 and TRBJ2-3; TRBD2 agrees at 7 bases. With 0 bases clipped from V and 7 bases from J, the junction kept 16 bases outside the gene matches. The CDR3 spans 18 residues. Germline-derived CDR1 and CDR2 are MGHRA and YSYEKL. The CDR3 protein is CASSQDLTRRKAGHTQYF. CDR3 in DNA: TGCGCCAGCAGCCAAGACTTGACTCGGCGGAAAGCGGGACATACGCAGTATTTT.